This T cell receptor beta chain was identified in a study of beta chain features in type 1 diabetes. On the study more broadly: Age, gender, cell numbers and subset yield matched between patients and controls. Sorted cells examined across all samples numbered roughly 100 million. Whole-study findings and limits: Among patients with Type 1 diabetes, TCRB CDR3s were moderately but significantly shorter in every one of the four CD4+ subsets. A pattern of fewer insertions and more deletions at VDJ junctions was seen in type 1 diabetes patients.

Isolation of CD4+ naive, central memory, regulatory and stem cell-like memory cells was achieved by sorting via CD45RO/CCR7/CD25/CD127/CD95/CD27. Germline loops: CDR1 MDHEN, CDR2 SYDVKM. The CDR3 has 16 amino acids. The J segment lost 2 bases and the V segment lost 5 bases, leaving 12 bases of the junction unmatched. Details on this clone: Its antigen is unidentified.

As every portion of the isolated RNA was reverse transcribed, the sequencing read expressed TCRB transcripts. Only in-frame clones appear in the TCRdb table, and some are missing; sequencing was by immunoSEQ multiplex PCR. The sample lists 400,000 or so clones, roughly 12% seen once, with about 0.01% in the top ten. V usage is TRBV28 and J usage is TRBJ2-7; 7 bases map to TRBD2. Sequenced input: naive CD4+ T cells from blood. The source is a woman aged 18 to 35 with type 1 diabetes. The CDR3 reads CASSGRVGGGPYEQYF. In DNA, the CDR3 is TGTGCCAGCAGTGGTAGAGTGGGGGGAGGGCCCTACGAGCAGTACTTC.